Below are 30 T cell receptor beta chains sequenced from a single sample in a study of CD4 and CD8 cells across lung adenocarcinoma regions (dated by TCRdb to 2016 to 2019). Receptor libraries were prepared by PCR. Sequencing used a HiSeq X Ten. TCRdb reprocessed the public reads (quality trimming at Q25 with fastp, clone calling with MiXCR) and kept in-frame beta chains. For every CDR3 protein sequence, its rows merge into one entry that carries the most common genes and DNA. The sample table shows fewer than 30,000 distinct CDR3 sequences, and 45% to 50% are seen once. 48% of the sample is in the top ten clones. Sequenced: CD8+ T cells from the center of a lung tumor. The cell subset or site label corresponds to: tumor center region. The receptors stem from a male donor with lung adenocarcinoma. The CD4 and CD8 labels of this study may be unreliable.

This clonotype was counted only a few times. The genes are TRBV20-1 and TRBJ2-1, with 8 bases that match TRBD1. The DNA end favors TRBJ2-5, so the J call may be wrong. CDR1 is DFQATT and CDR2 is SNEGSKA in the germline V gene (reference sequence). The CDR3 totals 14 residues. DNA for the CDR3: TGCAGTGCTAGAAATATCAGGGGGCAGGAGACCCAGTACTTC. Its protein is CSARNIRGQETQYF.

This rearrangement joins TRBV12-3 or TRBV12-4 to TRBJ1-2, with D hard to call. The CDR3 covers 11 residues. V lost 8 bases and J lost 7, with 11 bases in between. CDR3 DNA sequence: TGTGCCAGCGCCTCCGGGTTTGGCTACACCTTC. Encoded protein: CASASGFGYTF.

This clonotype is classed as large. The rearrangement links TRBV6-5 to TRBJ2-5; possible D gene TRBD1, 8 bases. V dropped 8 bases and J dropped 5 bases, with 30 bases sitting between them. Germline V gene lookup returns CDR1 MNHEY and CDR2 SVGAGI. This CDR3 has 18 amino acids. The CDR3 loop reads CASGGGQGARLWGETQYF. CDR3 DNA: TGTGCCAGCGGGGGGGGGCAGGGGGCACGTCTGTGGGGCGAGACCCAGTACTTC.

By proportion, this clonotype is medium-sized. The chain employs TRBV6-5 and TRBJ2-1; 9 nucleotides line up with TRBD2. The length of the CDR3 is 15 residues. The junction had 12 bases not matched to a gene; V was cut back by 6 bases and J by 9 bases. Germline V gene lookup returns CDR1 MNHEY and CDR2 SVGAGI. CDR3 nucleotides: TGTGCCAGCAGAAGGGGGGTAGCGGGAGACAGTGAGCAGTTCTTC. Its protein product is CASRRGVAGDSEQFF.

This clonotype was recorded many times. The rearrangement joins TRBV27 to TRBJ2-1, with D possibly TRBD1 on 5 matching bases. The J call may not be correct, given that the DNA end is closer to TRBJ2-7. The CDR3 extends over 14 amino acids. Germline values: CDR1 MNHEY, CDR2 SMNVEV (reference sequence). CDR3 sequence: CASSPIPPKGEQYF. As DNA, the CDR3 is TGTGCCAGCAGCCCCATCCCTCCCAAGGGGGAGCAGTACTTC.

The rearrangement uses TRBV6-1 and TRBJ2-3, with D uncertain. The CDR3 spans 15 residues. CDR1 and CDR2 (germline): MNHNS, SASEGT. V gave up 3 bases and J gave up 0 bases, with 10 bases separating them. CDR3 region: CASSEGTPSTDTQYF. CDR3 nucleotide sequence: TGTGCCAGCAGTGAGGGAACCCCGAGCACAGATACGCAGTATTTT.

Details on this clonotype: The junction departs from germline at one end; a sequencing error may be responsible. This chain links TRBV6-1 with TRBJ2-4, with 9 bases lining up with TRBD1. In germline, CDR1 is MNHNS, CDR2 SASEGT. The CDR3 sequence is 18 residues long. CDR3 in DNA: TGTGCCAGGCGAACCCGGACAGGGGAGCTTAAGGCCACAGATACTCAGTATTTC. It codes for CARRTRTGELKATDTQYF.

As concerns this clonotype: Germline and junction disagree at one end, which may indicate a read error. The chain combines TRBV10-1 with TRBJ2-5; 10 bases map to TRBD2. CDR3 size: 18 residues. Looked up from germline, CDR1 is WNHNN and CDR2 is SYGVQD (reference sequence). CDR3 sequence (DNA): TGCGCCAGCAGTCCAGGGGGAGCGGGGGGGAGGGACCCAGATACCCAGTACTTT. It codes for CASSPGGAGGRDPDTQYF.

This clonotype was recorded once. One end of the junction does not line up with germline, which may come from a read error. The genes are TRBV10-3 and TRBJ2-4; maybe TRBD1 (6 bases). Germline V gene sequence: CDR1 ENHRY, CDR2 SYGVKD. This CDR3 region has 12 residues. This CDR3 reads CAIAGGKDTQYF. Here the CDR3 DNA reads TGTGCCATCGCTGGGGGCAAAGATACTCAGTATTTC.

The chain uses TRBV6-5 and TRBJ2-1; D not certain. CDR3 length equals 15 residues. Between the trimmed V and J ends, which lost 4 bases and 10 bases, there was a span of 20 bases. CDR1 is MNHEY, CDR2 SVGAGI, per germline. The CDR3 DNA is TGTGCCAGCAGTTTCCGTGGTTCGGCCCTTGGGGAGCAGTTCTTC. Its protein is CASSFRGSALGEQFF.

The chain's CDR3 is CASSRGEQGNNEQFF. The CDR3 bases are TGTGCCAGCAGTCGGGGGGAGCAGGGAAACAATGAGCAGTTCTTC. This chain links TRBV6-4 with TRBJ2-1; 7 nucleotides align to TRBD2. Germline-derived CDR1 and CDR2 are MRHNA and SNTAGT. Germline trimming cut 5 bases from V and 5 bases from J; bases unmatched to any gene: 9. This CDR3 has 15 residues.

The gene calls are TRBV30 and TRBJ2-3, with 11 bases fitting TRBD2. The end of the DNA fits TRBJ2-5 better, so the J call may be wrong. The CDR3 contains 15 residues. CDR1 is GTSNPN and CDR2 is SVGIG in the germline V gene (reference sequence). CDR3 sequence reads: CAWSVTSGSLETQYF. CDR3 DNA sequence: TGTGCCTGGAGTGTCACTAGCGGGAGTCTGGAGACCCAGTACTTC.

The sample holds a few counts of this clonotype. V is TRBV7-2 and J is TRBJ2-5, with 7 bases that match TRBD2. The germline CDR1 and CDR2 sequences are SGHTA and FQGNSA. V lost 3 bases, J lost 5 bases, and 6 bases stayed unmatched. The CDR3 is 14 residues long. The CDR3 region is CASSLAREYETQYF. The CDR3 DNA reads TGTGCCAGCAGCTTGGCGCGGGAGTATGAGACCCAGTACTTC.

This clonotype was found many times. This chain links TRBV5-3 with TRBJ2-7; 8 bases map to TRBD2. TRBV5-3 is an open reading frame, and its role is uncertain. The CDR3 loop spans 15 amino acids. Trimming removed 5 bases from V and 0 bases from J; junction bases left unmatched: 7. CDR3 nucleotides: TGTGCCAGAAGACCCCGGGGGGGGGGCTCCTACGAGCAGTACTTC. Protein product: CARRPRGGGSYEQYF.

This chain uses TRBV6-1 with TRBJ1-1, with unresolved D. V shed 6 bases and J shed 3 bases, with 11 bases lying between them. From germline, CDR1 is MNHNS and CDR2 SASEGT. The CDR3 loop spans 13 amino acids. As DNA, the CDR3 is TGTGCCAGCAGACTAGGGAAGGACACTGAAGCTTTCTTT. Protein sequence: CASRLGKDTEAFF.

The CDR3 coding sequence is TGTGCCAGCAGCCCCCGACTAGCGGGAGCAAACAATGAGCAGTTCTTC. Translating gives CASSPRLAGANNEQFF. The rearrangement uses TRBV11-2 and TRBJ2-1; 12 bases align to TRBD2. The V gene's germline CDR1 is SGHAT and CDR2 FQNNGV. V was clipped by 5 bases and J by 5 bases; unmatched bases: 7. This CDR3 is 16 amino acids long. Full variable domain (rest looked up from reference TRBV11-2 and TRBJ2-1): EAGVAQSPRYKIIEKRQSVAFWCNPISGHATLYWYQQILGQGPKLLIQFQNNGVVDDSQLPKDRFSAERLKGVDSTLKIQPAKLEDSAVYLCASSPRLAGANNEQFFGPGTRLTVL.

V and J are TRBV10-3 and TRBJ2-3; TRBD2 matches at 9 bases. Germline CDR1 and CDR2: ENHRY and SYGVKD. This CDR3 comprises 18 residues. V shed 0 bases, J shed 4 bases, and the junction held 11 bases outside the gene matches. CDR3 sequence reads: CAISESKGSGSFADTQYF. In DNA, the CDR3 is TGTGCCATCAGTGAGTCGAAGGGTAGCGGGAGTTTCGCAGATACGCAGTATTTT.

The chain is built from TRBV15 and TRBJ2-5; D not resolved. The germline V and J ends were trimmed by 0 bases and 5 bases, with 13 bases remaining between them. Germline V gene lookup returns CDR1 LNHNV and CDR2 YYDKDF (reference sequence). The CDR3 is 15 residues long. Here the CDR3 reads CATSRDPGNGETQYF. CDR3 DNA: TGTGCCACCAGCAGAGACCCTGGGAACGGGGAGACCCAGTACTTC.

This sequence joins TRBV7-9 and TRBJ1-2; 8 positions match TRBD1. J lost 6 bases, V lost 5 bases, and 8 bases had no gene match. CDR3 length: 14 residues. Germline CDR1 is SEHNR and CDR2 is FQNEAQ (reference sequence). The CDR3, as DNA: TGTGCCAGCAGCCCACTCCGGACAGGGAATGGCTACACCTTC. Encoded protein: CASSPLRTGNGYTF.

In its sample, this clonotype is medium-sized. The chain links TRBV6-1 to TRBJ2-1; 10 bases map to TRBD2. The closer fit of TRBJ2-7 to the DNA end suggests the J call may be wrong. The CDR3 covers 13 residues. Germline loops: CDR1 MNHNS, CDR2 SASEGT. The chain's CDR3 is CASTRTSGYEQYF. DNA of the CDR3: TGTGCCAGCACTAGGACTAGCGGCTACGAGCAGTACTTC.

This clonotype came up once. An end of the junction does not agree with germline; a read error may underlie this. The V call is TRBV10-1, the J call TRBJ2-1; D is uncertain. The CDR3 covers 15 residues. Germline CDR1 reads WNHNN; CDR2 reads SYGVQD (reference sequence). CDR3 loop: CASSERAGGKNAQFF. Written as DNA, the CDR3 is TGCGCCAGCAGTGAGCGGGCTGGCGGTAAAAATGCGCAGTTCTTC.

This chain uses TRBV9 with TRBJ2-1, with TRBD2 matching 10 bases. The DNA matches TRBJ2-5 better at its end, which makes the J call doubtful. Germline V lookup: CDR1 SGDLS, CDR2 YYNGEE. CDR3 length: 16 amino acids. CDR3 sequence: CASSVDAGLASETQYF. The DNA for the CDR3 is TGTGCCAGCAGCGTAGATGCGGGACTAGCGAGCGAGACCCAGTACTTC.

This clonotype was seen at least ten times. For the CDR3, the DNA is TGTGCCAGCAGTGGCCGCGGGGGCGATGCATTCTCCACCGAGCAGTACTTC. Its translation is CASSGRGGDAFSTEQYF. The chain is built from TRBV27 and TRBJ2-5, with a possible D match to TRBD2 (7 bases). The better agreement between TRBJ2-7 and the DNA end casts doubt on the J call. The germline gives CDR1 MNHEY, CDR2 SMNVEV (reference sequence). The CDR3 contains 17 residues.

The V call is TRBV7-6, the J call TRBJ1-4; TRBD1 matches at 10 bases. This CDR3 has 15 amino acids. With V trimmed by 4 bases and J by 6 bases, 5 bases remained unmatched. CDR1 and CDR2 from the germline V gene are SGHVS and FNYEAQ. CDR3 sequence: CASSSSGTGDEKLFF. CDR3 nucleotides: TGTGCCAGCAGCTCATCCGGGACAGGGGATGAAAAACTGTTTTTT.

As to this clonotype: The junction differs from germline at one of its ends, possibly a read error. This chain connects TRBV6-1 to TRBJ2-5; the match to TRBD1 covers 7 bases. The CDR3 contains 16 residues. CDR1 MNHNS and CDR2 SASEGT come from the germline V gene. Written as DNA, the CDR3 is TGTGCCAGCAGGGGTGAAGGGGGCGGCCACCCAGAGACCCAGTATTTC. Its translation: CASRGEGGGHPETQYF.

This clonotype was seen a handful of times. A read error is likely, as this CDR3 ends without the conserved phenylalanine or tryptophan. The DNA is left out, because the CDR3 cannot be placed on it with certainty; the CDR3 is given as TCRdb lists it. The rearrangement joins TRBV15 to TRBJ2-5; the table's D call TRBD2 went unverified against the DNA. The germline gives CDR1 LNHNV, CDR2 YYDKDF (reference sequence). The CDR3 region is 17 residues in length, termini included. The CDR3 reads CAHPNLILNCNPHVSRE.

This clonotype was counted between two and nine times. Being one base from a much bigger clone, this may be a read error. The chain employs TRBV6-1 and TRBJ2-1; maybe TRBD1 (7 bases). The germline V and J ends were trimmed by 9 bases and 12 bases, with 9 bases remaining between them. Germline CDR1 MNHNS, CDR2 SASEGT. This CDR3 comprises 9 residues. The CDR3 DNA reads TGTGCCAGGCAGGGGGGGCAGTTCTTC. This translates into CARQGGQFF.

The sample holds a few counts of this clonotype. This chain joins TRBV20-1 and TRBJ2-2; perhaps TRBD2 as D (5 bases). V was trimmed by 3 bases and J by 7 bases, leaving 12 bases between them. Germline V gene lookup returns CDR1 DFQATT and CDR2 SNEGSKA (reference sequence). The CDR3 has 13 residues. CDR3 sequence (DNA): TGCAGTGCTAGTGCAGGCGGGCGCGGGGAGCTGTTTTTT. It codes for CSASAGGRGELFF.

This clonotype has ten or more counts. This chain joins TRBV6-5 and TRBJ1-4, with 10 bases aligning to TRBD1. Germline CDR1 and CDR2: MNHEY and SVGAGI. This CDR3 has 15 amino acids. V dropped 4 bases and J dropped 8; count of bases not matched to a gene: 7. CDR3 in DNA: TGTGCCAGCAGTTGGGGGACAGGGGTGAAAGAAAAACTGTTTTTT. It encodes CASSWGTGVKEKLFF.

The chain combines TRBV4-2 with TRBJ1-6; 7 bases agree with TRBD1. The CDR3 has 15 residues. Germline V gene lookup returns CDR1 LGHNA and CDR2 YNFKEQ. J lost 10 bases, V lost 5 bases, and 11 bases had no gene match. This chain's CDR3 is CASSTQTGEGSPLHF. The DNA for the CDR3 is TGTGCCAGCAGCACGCAAACAGGGGAAGGGTCACCCCTCCACTTT.